Below, 20 T cell receptor beta chains from the same sample are listed, as sequenced in a study of a mutant IDH1 vaccine in newly diagnosed glioma. Time point denoted: week 11, during vaccination. Alongside topical imiquimod, each dose of vaccine comprised 300 ug of mutant IDH1 20-mer peptide. Their antigen targets remain unknown. The protocol was immunoSEQ multiplex PCR, while the TCRdb copy is restricted to in-frame clones and leaves out a portion. The table records about 120,000 clones, about four fifths of them present only once. The specimen was PBMCs, collected from a glioma patient whose treatment included an IDH1 peptide vaccine. The receptors shown here come from a man aged 40-55 years with glioma.

The chain joins TRBV18 to TRBJ1-2; 7 bases match TRBD1. The CDR3 spans 16 residues. J lost 4 bases, V lost 0 bases, and 8 bases had no gene match. CDR1 is KGHSH, CDR2 LQKENI, per germline. Written as DNA, the CDR3 is TGTGCCAGCTCACCACCGGGAACAGGGGAAGCCTATGGCTACACCTTC. This encodes CASSPPGTGEAYGYTF.

This clone was picked up one time. This chain links TRBV19 with TRBJ2-3; the D gene is possibly TRBD2 (5 bases). With 1 base removed from V and 0 bases from J, the gap between germline ends came to 8 bases. Germline V gene data show CDR1 as LNHDA and CDR2 as SQIVND (reference sequence). The CDR3 extends over 15 amino acids. DNA of the CDR3: TGTGCCAGTAGTATAGGGCGGGTTAGCACAGATACGCAGTATTTT. It codes for CASSIGRVSTDTQYF.

The rearrangement joins TRBV27 to TRBJ2-7, with 8 bases that match TRBD2. This CDR3 spans 17 amino acids. Germline V gene lookup returns CDR1 MNHEY and CDR2 SMNVEV (reference sequence). V was clipped by 2 bases and J by 7 bases; unmatched bases: 16. The CDR3 region has the DNA TGTGCCAGCAGTTTAGCCCCCACTAGCGGAACTCCTAAGGAGCAGTACTTC. Its translation: CASSLAPTSGTPKEQYF.

The chain carries TRBV5-6 and TRBJ1-2; unclear D gene. Looked up from germline, CDR1 is SGHDT and CDR2 is YYEEEE. The CDR3 length is 14 residues. Trimming pared 4 bases from V and 5 bases from J, leaving 15 bases between. The CDR3 coding sequence is TGTGCCAGCAGCCCGCAAAAGGAGGATTATGGCTACACCTTC. This translates into CASSPQKEDYGYTF.

The rearrangement joins TRBV7-9 to TRBJ2-7, with D perhaps matching TRBD1 (6 bases). This CDR3 region has 16 residues. In germline, CDR1 is SEHNR, CDR2 FQNEAQ (reference sequence). V gave up 5 bases and J gave up 2 bases, with 19 bases separating them. Here the CDR3 reads CASSPQGTLFTYEQYF. The CDR3 nucleotides are TGTGCCAGCAGCCCCCAGGGGACACTGTTTACCTACGAGCAGTACTTC. Variable domain in full (rest from reference TRBV7-9 and TRBJ2-7): DTGVSQNPRHKITKRGQNVTFRCDPISEHNRLYWYRQTLGQGPEFLTYFQNEAQLEKSRLLSDRFSAERPKGSFSTLEIQRTEQGDSAMYLCASSPQGTLFTYEQYFGPGTRLTVT.

The chain recombines TRBV6-5 with TRBJ2-1; D gene unclear. Trimming left V 6 bases short and J 6 bases short, with 12 bases between. Germline CDR1 reads MNHEY; CDR2 reads SVGAGI. This CDR3 region has 13 residues. CDR3 in DNA: TGTGCCAGCAGCGTTCGCCCCAGCAATGAGCAGTTCTTC. It translates to CASSVRPSNEQFF.

The chain is built from TRBV4-3 and TRBJ2-2; TRBD2 might be the D (6 bases). V lost 2 bases and J 1 base, leaving 11 bases between the germline ends. Germline CDR1 is LGHNA and CDR2 is YSLEER. This CDR3 is 16 amino acids long. This chain's CDR3 is CASSQYRRGNTGELFF. CDR3 in DNA: TGCGCCAGCAGCCAATATAGGCGGGGGAACACCGGGGAGCTGTTTTTT.

CDR3 in amino acids: CASSPGQAGEPQHF. CDR3 DNA sequence: TGTGCCAGCAGCCCAGGACAGGCCGGGGAGCCCCAGCATTTT. This chain joins TRBV4-2 and TRBJ1-5, with 7 bases matching TRBD1. Germline trimming cut 4 bases from V and 8 bases from J; bases unmatched to any gene: 8. Germline CDR1 and CDR2: LGHNA and YNFKEQ. This CDR3 has 14 residues.

Concerning this clone itself: One end of the junction fails to match germline, which may point to a read error. The CDR3 protein is CASSPKASHEQYF. The CDR3 DNA reads as TGTGCCAGCAGCCCCAAGGCCTCCCACGAGCAGTACTTC. The chain recombines TRBV7-2 with TRBJ2-7; no clear D. Germline-derived CDR1 and CDR2 are SGHTA and FQGNSA. This CDR3 region has 13 residues. The entire variable domain, with the rest obtained from reference TRBV7-2 and TRBJ2-7, is as follows: GAGVSQSPSNKVTEKGKDVELRCDPISGHTALYWYRQSLGQGLEFLIYFQGNSAPDKSGLPSDRFSAERTGGSVSTLTIQRTQQEDSAVYLCASSPKASHEQYFGPGTRLTVT.

This chain uses TRBV5-1 with TRBJ1-1; D gene unclear. Germline V CDR1 and CDR2: SGHRS, YFSETQ. The CDR3 contains 14 residues. Trimming took off 3 bases at V and 2 bases at J, with 11 bases between the two ends. The CDR3 protein is CASSSAASNTEAFF. CDR3 nucleotide sequence: TGCGCCAGCAGCTCCGCGGCGAGCAACACTGAAGCTTTCTTT.

In regard to this clone: Germline is not matched at one junction end, which may reflect a read error. This chain uses TRBV7-7 with TRBJ2-2; D is ambiguous. This CDR3 comprises 13 residues. CDR1 is SSHAT and CDR2 is FNYEAQ in the germline V gene (reference sequence). DNA for the CDR3: TGTGCTAGCAGCTTAGATGGGTCCGGGGAGCTGTTTTTT. It specifies CASSLDGSGELFF.

Notes on this clone: The identical CDR3 is also encoded by other nucleotide sequences in the sample. The chain employs TRBV9 and TRBJ2-7; 12 bases line up with TRBD2. This CDR3 is 15 amino acids long. V lost 2 bases to trimming and J lost 2 bases; unmatched junction nucleotides: 2. The germline V gene encodes CDR1 SGDLS and CDR2 YYNGEE. CDR3 loop: CASSVGLAGTYEQYF. The DNA for the CDR3 is TGTGCCAGCAGCGTTGGACTAGCGGGAACCTACGAGCAGTACTTC.

Written as DNA, the CDR3 is TGTGCCACCAGCAGAGATCCCCCCTACAATGAGCAGTTCTTC. Translating it yields CATSRDPPYNEQFF. The V gene is TRBV15, the J gene TRBJ2-1, with D unclear. There are 14 residues in the CDR3. V was shortened by 0 bases and J by 2 bases, with 5 bases between the two germline ends. Germline V lookup: CDR1 LNHNV, CDR2 YYDKDF (reference sequence).

J is TRBJ1-3 and V is TRBV6-6; D is possibly TRBD1 (5 bases). Between the trimmed V and J ends, which lost 8 bases and 0 bases, there was a span of 14 bases. The CDR3 is 15 amino acids. Per the germline V gene, CDR1 is MNHNY and CDR2 is SVGAGI (reference sequence). This CDR3 reads CASRGRQSSGNTIYF. The CDR3, as DNA: TGTGCCAGCCGGGGAAGACAGAGCTCTGGAAACACCATATATTTT.

The genes are TRBV5-4 and TRBJ2-1; 11 nucleotides match TRBD2. Unmatched junction bases numbered 4, after V lost 3 bases and J lost 2 bases. This CDR3 is built from 16 residues. Germline lookup yields CDR1 SGHNT and CDR2 YYREEE (reference sequence). The DNA of the CDR3 is TGTGCCAGCAGCTATAGCGGGGGGGGCCCCTACAATGAGCAGTTCTTC. Protein: CASSYSGGGPYNEQFF.

The chain joins TRBV2 to TRBJ2-7; 10 bases agree with TRBD2. Per the germline V gene, CDR1 is SNHLY and CDR2 is FYNNEI. V gave up 7 bases and J gave up 7 bases; unmatched junction bases: 13. CDR3 length: 15 residues. The CDR3 bases are TGTGCCAGCACCCCCTTAGCGGGAGGAGGGAAAGAGCAGTACTTC. Its protein product is CASTPLAGGGKEQYF.

This clone was observed a handful of times. This rearrangement joins TRBV10-1 to TRBJ2-2, with no clear D. V shed 5 bases and J shed 2 bases, with 6 bases lying between them. CDR3 length: 13 residues. Germline V lookup: CDR1 WNHNN, CDR2 SYGVQD (reference sequence). The CDR3 is CASSPRNTGELFF. Here the CDR3 DNA reads TGCGCCAGCAGTCCAAGAAACACCGGGGAGCTGTTTTTT.

The chain recombines TRBV2 with TRBJ1-2; tentatively, D is TRBD1 (6 bases). The CDR3 runs to 13 residues. The germline gives CDR1 SNHLY, CDR2 FYNNEI. V was shortened by 10 bases and J by 8 bases, with 20 bases between the two germline ends. CDR3 coding DNA: TGTGCCACTACTCGGGCGGGGGGCGGAGGCTACACCTTC. It translates to CATTRAGGGGYTF.

This rearrangement joins TRBV12-5 to TRBJ1-1; 8 bases are a match to TRBD1. The V gene end was trimmed by 6 bases and the J gene end by 1 base; junction bases not matched to a gene: 16. Germline CDR1 is LGHNT and CDR2 is FRNRAP. CDR3 length: 18 residues. The CDR3 DNA reads TGTGCTAGTGGCAGTACCGAAAAGACAGGGGCTCAGAACACTGAAGCTTTCTTT. This gives the protein CASGSTEKTGAQNTEAFF.

The chain links TRBV18 to TRBJ2-7; 8 bases line up with TRBD1. In germline, CDR1 is KGHSH, CDR2 LQKENI. CDR3 size: 15 residues. V lost 1 base to trimming and J lost 5 bases; unmatched junction nucleotides: 7. CDR3 nucleotides: TGTGCCAGCTCACCACGGGCAGGGGGCCGAAACGAGCAGTACTTC. Translation: CASSPRAGGRNEQYF. The full variable domain, with the rest looked up from reference TRBV18 and TRBJ2-7, is NAGVMQNPRHLVRRRGQEARLRCSPMKGHSHVYWYRQLPEEGLKFMVYLQKENIIDESGMPKERFSAEFPKEGPSILRIQQVVRGDSAAYFCASSPRAGGRNEQYFGPGTRLTVT.